This record looks at one T cell receptor beta chain sequence and its context. Its target is unknown. Germline loops: CDR1 LGHNA, CDR2 YNFKEQ. Unmatched junction bases numbered 8, after V lost 5 bases and J lost 8 bases. The CDR3 is made up of 16 amino acids. Russia was home to the donors, healthy Caucasian individuals aged about 6 to 90. Sample-barcoded 5' priming and a J-beta primer mix drove a second PCR of about 6 to 12 cycles. Each CDR3 protein is one row after TCRdb ran MiXCR on the 5' RACE reads. The sample shows some 1.4 million distinct CDR3 sequences, approximately 38% of them seen only once. This entry belongs to a study of blood T cells in healthy people across ages. Findings and caveats of the study: Versus aged donors, long-lived donors had higher diversity and more naive CD4+ cells. Researchers deemed the diversity estimates from one million T cells underestimates. Age brought a roughly linear fall in TCR beta diversity measured per million T cells.

The gene calls are TRBV4-2 and TRBJ2-1; 14 bases are shared with TRBD2. The TCR sequence derives from a woman younger than 35 in good health. Sequenced material: blood. The CDR3 bases are TGTGCCAGCAGCTCGACTAGCGGGAGGGATAGCGATGAGCAGTTCTTC. Protein sequence: CASSSTSGRDSDEQFF.